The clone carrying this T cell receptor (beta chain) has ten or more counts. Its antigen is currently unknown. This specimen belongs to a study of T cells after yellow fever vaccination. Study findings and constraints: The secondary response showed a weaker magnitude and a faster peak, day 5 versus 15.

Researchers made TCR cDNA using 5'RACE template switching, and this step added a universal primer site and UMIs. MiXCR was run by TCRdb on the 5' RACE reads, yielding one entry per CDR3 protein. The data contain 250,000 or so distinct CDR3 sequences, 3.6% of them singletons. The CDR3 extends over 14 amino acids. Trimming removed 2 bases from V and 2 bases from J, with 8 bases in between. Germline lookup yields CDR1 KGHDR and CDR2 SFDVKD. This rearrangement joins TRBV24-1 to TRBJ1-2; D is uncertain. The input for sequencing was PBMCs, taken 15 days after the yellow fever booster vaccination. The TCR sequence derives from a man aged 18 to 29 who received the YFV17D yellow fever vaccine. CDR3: CATSDSGQNYGYTF. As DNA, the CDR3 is TGTGCCACCAGTGATTCCGGGCAGAACTATGGCTACACCTTC.